The 9 T cell receptor beta chains given below trace back to one sample, sequenced in a study of cytomegalovirus exposure and HLA in healthy donors. PCR used 60 Vbeta primers and 13 Jbeta primers. Sequenced by immunoSEQ multiplex PCR; TCRdb stores in-frame clones only, minus some. The sample has about 140,000 clones; 60% to 80% are singletons. The sample consisted of PBMCs. The receptors come from a man aged 25-40 years in good health and CMV-seronegative.

The chain uses TRBV6-6 and TRBJ2-1, with TRBD1 matching 7 bases. There are 15 residues in the CDR3. The trim removed 6 bases at V and 6 bases at J, leaving 11 bases unmatched. Germline V gene lookup returns CDR1 MNHNY and CDR2 SVGAGI (reference sequence). As DNA, the CDR3 is TGTGCCAGCAGCACACAGGGGCCTTCAATCAATGAGCAGTTCTTC. This encodes CASSTQGPSINEQFF.

In this sample, this clone turned up once. The chain is built from TRBV5-8 and TRBJ2-1, with no clear D. V was clipped by 2 bases and J by 0 bases, with 9 bases between them. The CDR3 is 15 residues long. Germline-derived CDR1 and CDR2 are SGHTS and YDEGEE. The CDR3 spells CASSFGAYSYNEQFF. In nucleotides, the CDR3 is TGTGCCAGCAGCTTCGGTGCCTACTCCTACAATGAGCAGTTCTTC.

This clone was recorded once. The chain carries TRBV7-9 and TRBJ2-5; 15 bases are shared with TRBD2. Germline lookup yields CDR1 SEHNR and CDR2 FQNEAQ (reference sequence). The CDR3 extends over 18 amino acids. V shed 5 bases, J shed 0 bases, and the junction held 7 bases outside the gene matches. This CDR3 reads CASSRGLAGGFNQETQYF. Here the CDR3 DNA reads TGTGCCAGCAGCCGAGGACTAGCGGGAGGGTTTAACCAAGAGACCCAGTACTTC.

V gene TRBV5-6 combines with J gene TRBJ2-7; possible D gene TRBD1, 6 bases. Germline CDR1 is SGHDT and CDR2 is YYEEEE. V gave up 2 bases and J gave up 6 bases, with 15 bases separating them. The CDR3 is 14 residues long. The CDR3 loop reads CASSFGRGLGEQYF. The CDR3 region has the DNA TGTGCCAGCAGCTTTGGCAGGGGATTGGGCGAGCAGTACTTC. The whole variable domain, filled in from reference TRBV5-6 and TRBJ2-7, reads DAGVTQSPTHLIKTRGQQVTLRCSPKSGHDTVSWYQQALGQGPQFIFQYYEEEERQRGNFPDRFSGHQFPNYSSELNVNALLLGDSALYLCASSFGRGLGEQYFGPGTRLTVT.

The V and J genes are TRBV28 and TRBJ2-7, with D perhaps TRBD2 (5 bases). Trimming took 5 bases from V and 6 from J, leaving 11 bases between them. This CDR3 is built from 12 residues. Germline-derived CDR1 and CDR2 are MDHEN and SYDVKM. CDR3 in amino acids: CASSQLSGEQYF. CDR3 nucleotide sequence: TGTGCCAGCAGTCAACTCAGCGGCGAGCAGTACTTC.

The CDR3 nucleotides read TGTGCCAGTAGTATCGGCGACTCCTATGGCTACACCTTC. This translates into CASSIGDSYGYTF. The gene calls are TRBV19 and TRBJ1-2, with unresolved D. Germline V gene lookup returns CDR1 LNHDA and CDR2 SQIVND (reference sequence). This CDR3 region has 13 residues. V was pared by 3 bases and J by 4 bases, with 9 bases between.

V gene TRBV7-9 combines with J gene TRBJ2-5; TRBD2 is a possible D gene (5 bases). V dropped 5 bases and J dropped 3 bases, with 19 bases sitting between them. This CDR3 is 16 amino acids long. Germline lookup yields CDR1 SEHNR and CDR2 FQNEAQ (reference sequence). The CDR3 is CASSPLVGDTKETQYF. For the CDR3, the DNA is TGTGCCAGCAGCCCCCTGGTCGGGGATACAAAAGAGACCCAGTACTTC.

The chain combines TRBV27 with TRBJ2-1; TRBD1 matches 11 bases. The CDR3 loop spans 15 amino acids. In germline, CDR1 is MNHEY, CDR2 SMNVEV (reference sequence). Trimming at V came to 4 bases and at J to 2 bases, leaving 1 base not matched to a gene. This chain's CDR3 is CASSWGQGAYNEQFF. The CDR3 region has the DNA TGTGCCAGCAGTTGGGGACAGGGGGCCTACAATGAGCAGTTCTTC.

CDR3 loop: CASSFTGDGNTIYF. The CDR3 DNA reads TGCGCCAGCAGCTTTACCGGGGATGGAAACACCATATATTTT. This chain joins TRBV5-1 and TRBJ1-3; the D is unclear. Germline V gene lookup returns CDR1 SGHRS and CDR2 YFSETQ. V was cut by 2 bases and J by 3 bases, with 9 bases left in between. The length of the CDR3 is 14 residues.